Listed here are 30 T cell receptor beta chains from one sample, sequenced in a study of cytomegalovirus exposure and HLA in healthy donors. Researchers ran the PCR with 60 Vbeta and 13 Jbeta primers. Produced via immunoSEQ multiplex PCR; TCRdb's table is partial and in-frame only. The sample carries under 150,000 clones, roughly 79% recorded once. Sequenced: PBMCs. The receptors here all came from a man aged 30 to 45 in good health and CMV-seropositive.

This chain links TRBV2 with TRBJ2-7; 12 bases map to TRBD1. The germline V gene has CDR1 SNHLY and CDR2 FYNNEI. The V and J ends lost 6 bases and 6 bases, in that order; junction bases with no gene match: 6. The CDR3 has 14 residues. CDR3: CASSRGQGAGEQYF. In DNA form, the CDR3 reads TGTGCCAGCAGCCGGGGACAGGGGGCCGGCGAGCAGTACTTC. The full variable domain, with the rest looked up from reference TRBV2 and TRBJ2-7, is EPEVTQTPSHQVTQMGQEVILRCVPISNHLYFYWYRQILGQKVEFLVSFYNNEISEKSEIFDDQFSVERPDGSNFTLKIRSTKLEDSAMYFCASSRGQGAGEQYFGPGTRLTVT.

The chain couples TRBV1 to TRBJ2-5; TRBD2, the table's D call, lacks a check against the DNA. TRBV1 is listed as a pseudogene. The CDR3 consists of 16 residues. CDR3 coding DNA: TGCACCAGCAGCCAAGATCCCCGCTACCTGATAGAGACCCAGTACTTC. This gives the protein CTSSQDPRYLIETQYF.

The chain carries TRBV5-1 and TRBJ1-2, with 7 bases lining up with TRBD1. V dropped 4 bases and J dropped 4; count of bases not matched to a gene: 7. The CDR3 length is 14 residues. From germline, CDR1 is SGHRS and CDR2 YFSETQ. CDR3: CASSDPGQIYGYTF. The CDR3 coding sequence is TGCGCCAGCAGCGATCCGGGACAGATCTATGGCTACACCTTC.

The rearrangement joins TRBV7-2 to TRBJ1-4, with no clear D. This CDR3 comprises 13 residues. The V and J ends lost 5 bases and 5 bases respectively, with 9 bases between them. Germline CDR1 is SGHTA and CDR2 is FQGNSA. The CDR3 region is CASSLWANEKLFF. The CDR3 DNA is TGTGCCAGCAGCCTTTGGGCAAATGAAAAACTGTTTTTT.

This chain links TRBV19 with TRBJ2-2; 7 nucleotides align to TRBD1. The germline gives CDR1 LNHDA, CDR2 SQIVND (reference sequence). CDR3 length equals 15 residues. V lost 5 bases to trimming and J lost 7 bases; unmatched junction nucleotides: 10. The CDR3 DNA reads TGTGCCAGTAGTGTCGAACAGGGGTCAGGCGGGGAGCTGTTTTTT. It specifies CASSVEQGSGGELFF. Looking up the rest from reference TRBV19 and TRBJ2-2 gives the full variable domain: DGGITQSPKYLFRKEGQNVTLSCEQNLNHDAMYWYRQDPGQGLRLIYYSQIVNDFQKGDIAEGYSVSREKKESFPLTVTSAQKNPTAFYLCASSVEQGSGGELFFGEGSRLTVL.

This clone occurred a few times. V and J are TRBV5-5 and TRBJ2-7; TRBD1 matches at 11 bases. J lost 1 base, V lost 6 bases, and 3 bases had no gene match. Looked up from germline, CDR1 is SGHKS and CDR2 is YYEKEE (reference sequence). The length of the CDR3 is 14 residues. This chain's CDR3 is CASTGTGGSYEQYF. The CDR3 DNA reads as TGTGCCAGCACCGGGACAGGGGGTTCCTACGAGCAGTACTTC.

The genes are TRBV5-6 and TRBJ1-6; no firm D call. CDR3 size: 14 residues. CDR1 is SGHDT and CDR2 is YYEEEE in the germline V gene. Trimming stripped 2 bases from V and 5 bases from J, with 8 bases between. CDR3 amino acids: CASSFLEDNSPLHF. The CDR3 nucleotides are TGTGCCAGCAGCTTTTTAGAGGATAATTCACCCCTCCACTTT.

The chain uses TRBV5-1 and TRBJ2-7; D is perhaps TRBD2 (5 bases). This CDR3 region has 13 residues. The V gene's germline CDR1 is SGHRS and CDR2 YFSETQ. Deletions cut 7 bases from V and 6 bases from J, with 17 bases between. CDR3 nucleotide sequence: TGCGCCAGCGCCGGGGTGGGGAAGAGCGAGCAGTACTTC. Translated, it gives CASAGVGKSEQYF. The entire variable domain, with the rest obtained from reference TRBV5-1 and TRBJ2-7, is as follows: KAGVTQTPRYLIKTRGQQVTLSCSPISGHRSVSWYQQTPGQGLQFLFEYFSETQRNKGNFPGRFSGRQFSNSRSEMNVSTLELGDSALYLCASAGVGKSEQYFGPGTRLTVT.

CDR3 amino acids: CASSYNRQEAFF. Written as DNA, the CDR3 is TGTGCCAGCAGTTATAACCGACAAGAAGCTTTCTTT. The rearrangement uses TRBV5-4 and TRBJ1-1; D not resolved. This CDR3 has 12 amino acids. Germline assignment: CDR1 SGHNT and CDR2 YYREEE (reference sequence). With 5 bases removed from V and 8 bases from J, the gap between germline ends came to 13 bases.

This clone was seen just once. The J gene is TRBJ2-1, the V gene TRBV27; 12 bases line up with TRBD2. Germline V gene lookup returns CDR1 MNHEY and CDR2 SMNVEV (reference sequence). V lost 2 bases and J lost 9; bases outside the gene matches: 8. This CDR3 is built from 16 residues. In DNA, the CDR3 is TGTGCCAGCAGTTTACTAGCGGGGGGGCCTAGGAGTGAGCAGTTCTTC. Its translation: CASSLLAGGPRSEQFF.

The chain has TRBV6-5 and TRBJ1-2; D not resolved. The CDR3 contains 14 residues. V was clipped by 0 bases and J by 0 bases, with 5 bases between them. The germline gives CDR1 MNHEY, CDR2 SVGAGI. The chain's CDR3 is CASSYSSTNYGYTF. In DNA, the CDR3 is TGTGCCAGCAGTTACTCGTCTACTAACTATGGCTACACCTTC.

CDR3 region: CASSLDRYEQYF. For the CDR3, the DNA is TGTGCCAGCAGCTTAGACCGCTACGAGCAGTACTTC. The rearrangement joins TRBV11-3 to TRBJ2-7, with no clear D. CDR1 and CDR2 (germline): SGHNT, YENEEA. The CDR3 totals 12 residues. Deletions cut 0 bases from V and 3 bases from J, with 3 bases between. Full variable domain (missing parts from reference TRBV11-3 and TRBJ2-7): EAGVVQSPRYKIIEKKQPVAFWCNPISGHNTLYWYLQNLGQGPELLIRYENEEAVDDSQLPKDRFSAERLKGVDSTLKIQPAELGDSAVYLCASSLDRYEQYFGPGTRLTVT.

The chain carries TRBV7-8 and TRBJ1-2, with a weak D call TRBD1 (5 bases). Deletions cut 2 bases from V and 7 bases from J, with 8 bases between. Germline CDR1 SGHVS, CDR2 FQNEAQ. This CDR3 has 12 residues. This CDR3 is CASSLSGLGYTF. In DNA, the CDR3 is TGTGCCAGCAGCTTATCAGGGCTTGGCTACACCTTC.

The chain is built from TRBV11-2 and TRBJ2-7; 7 nucleotides agree with TRBD2. The CDR3 totals 15 residues. J gave up 3 bases and V 1 base, and 6 bases lay outside the gene matches. Germline CDR1 reads SGHAT; CDR2 reads FQNNGV. The CDR3, as DNA: TGTGCCAGCAGCTTAGTTGCGGGGGACCTCTACGAGCAGTACTTC. Translated: CASSLVAGDLYEQYF. The whole variable domain, filled in from reference TRBV11-2 and TRBJ2-7, reads EAGVAQSPRYKIIEKRQSVAFWCNPISGHATLYWYQQILGQGPKLLIQFQNNGVVDDSQLPKDRFSAERLKGVDSTLKIQPAKLEDSAVYLCASSLVAGDLYEQYFGPGTRLTVT.

V gene TRBV5-6 combines with J gene TRBJ1-5, with D perhaps TRBD1 (5 bases). Germline loops: CDR1 SGHDT, CDR2 YYEEEE. The CDR3 is 15 amino acids. V was cut by 1 base and J by 4 bases, with 12 bases left in between. The CDR3 DNA reads TGTGCCAGCAGCTTGCGCGGGGCTTGGAATCAGCCCCAGCATTTT. This sequence encodes CASSLRGAWNQPQHF. The complete variable domain, with remaining parts taken from reference TRBV5-6 and TRBJ1-5, reads DAGVTQSPTHLIKTRGQQVTLRCSPKSGHDTVSWYQQALGQGPQFIFQYYEEEERQRGNFPDRFSGHQFPNYSSELNVNALLLGDSALYLCASSLRGAWNQPQHFGDGTRLSIL.

The chain couples TRBV7-9 to TRBJ1-5; TRBD1 matches at 7 bases. Trimming removed 6 bases from V and 6 bases from J; junction bases left unmatched: 8. Germline assignment: CDR1 SEHNR and CDR2 FQNEAQ (reference sequence). The CDR3 runs to 14 residues. Written as DNA, the CDR3 is TGTGCCAGCAGTTCTACAGGGGAAGGTCAGCCCCAGCATTTT. Residues: CASSSTGEGQPQHF. The full variable domain, in which reference TRBV7-9 and TRBJ1-5 provide the parts outside the CDR3, is DTGVSQNPRHKITKRGQNVTFRCDPISEHNRLYWYRQTLGQGPEFLTYFQNEAQLEKSRLLSDRFSAERPKGSFSTLEIQRTEQGDSAMYLCASSSTGEGQPQHFGDGTRLSIL.

The chain couples TRBV5-8 to TRBJ1-5, with no clear D. Trimming stripped 0 bases from V and 3 bases from J, with 13 bases between. CDR1 SGHTS and CDR2 YDEGEE come from the germline V gene. CDR3 size: 16 residues. CDR3 sequence: CASSLGKGTDNQPQHF. CDR3 DNA: TGTGCCAGCAGCTTGGGCAAAGGTACAGACAATCAGCCCCAGCATTTT.

This rearrangement joins TRBV6-6 to TRBJ1-5; TRBD1 matches 7 bases. Per the germline V gene, CDR1 is MNHNY and CDR2 is SVGAGI (reference sequence). The CDR3 totals 15 residues. The junction had 12 bases not matched to a gene; V was cut back by 6 bases and J by 7 bases. The CDR3 nucleotides are TGTGCCAGCAGCCACCGGGCAGGGGGTGGACAGCCCCAGCATTTT. Protein product: CASSHRAGGGQPQHF.

The chain joins TRBV28 to TRBJ2-7, with D perhaps TRBD2 (6 bases). V lost 5 bases, J lost 7 bases, and 15 bases lay in between. The CDR3 has 13 amino acids. CDR1 is MDHEN and CDR2 is SYDVKM in the germline V gene. CDR3 residues: CASSQVGGVEQYF. The CDR3 DNA reads as TGTGCCAGCAGTCAGGTAGGAGGGGTTGAGCAGTACTTC.

This chain connects TRBV7-9 to TRBJ2-3, with TRBD2 identical over 7 bases. V dropped 0 bases and J dropped 1; count of bases not matched to a gene: 10. The length of the CDR3 is 18 residues. Germline V gene lookup returns CDR1 SEHNR and CDR2 FQNEAQ (reference sequence). The CDR3 bases are TGTGCCAGCAGCTTAGCGGATAGGAGGGGACTACGCACAGATACGCAGTATTTT. It yields the protein CASSLADRRGLRTDTQYF. Filled out from reference TRBV7-9 and TRBJ2-3, the complete variable domain reads DTGVSQNPRHKITKRGQNVTFRCDPISEHNRLYWYRQTLGQGPEFLTYFQNEAQLEKSRLLSDRFSAERPKGSFSTLEIQRTEQGDSAMYLCASSLADRRGLRTDTQYFGPGTRLTVL.

The CDR3 DNA reads as TGTGCCAGCAGTGAAGGTTTAGATCAGCGCGACTACGAGCAGTACTTC. Translated, it gives CASSEGLDQRDYEQYF. The V gene is TRBV2, the J gene TRBJ2-5; D call uncertain. The J call is in doubt because the DNA end fits TRBJ2-7 better. The CDR3 extends over 16 amino acids. The germline CDR1 and CDR2 sequences are SNHLY and FYNNEI.

The chain carries TRBV9 and TRBJ2-1; the D gene is possibly TRBD2 (5 bases). Trimming took 0 bases from V and 9 from J, leaving 13 bases between them. Per the germline V gene, CDR1 is SGDLS and CDR2 is YYNGEE. The CDR3 totals 14 residues. The CDR3 sequence is CASSVGAEWGEQFF. CDR3 sequence (DNA): TGTGCCAGCAGCGTAGGAGCGGAGTGGGGTGAGCAGTTCTTC.

This clone has only a few counts. This sequence joins TRBV7-9 and TRBJ1-1; no clear D gene. V lost 5 bases and J 2 bases, leaving 15 bases between the germline ends. Germline V gives CDR1 SEHNR, CDR2 FQNEAQ (reference sequence). This CDR3 spans 15 amino acids. The CDR3 protein is CASSPSGSLNTEAFF. The CDR3, as DNA: TGTGCCAGCAGCCCAAGCGGGTCTTTAAACACTGAAGCTTTCTTT.

V is TRBV28 and J is TRBJ2-1, with 11 bases matching TRBD2. Germline V lookup: CDR1 MDHEN, CDR2 SYDVKM. J lost 8 bases, V lost 5 bases, and 11 bases had no gene match. This CDR3 is 16 amino acids long. CDR3 residues: CASSTPLAGEGDEQFF. DNA of the CDR3: TGTGCCAGCAGTACACCACTAGCGGGGGAGGGCGATGAGCAGTTCTTC.

V and J are TRBV18 and TRBJ2-3, with 9 positions matching TRBD1. Germline V gene sequence: CDR1 KGHSH, CDR2 LQKENI. J lost 2 bases, V lost 3 bases, and 6 bases had no gene match. The CDR3 consists of 16 residues. The CDR3 region has the DNA TGTGCCAGCTCACCTCCCGGACAGGGGAACACAGATACGCAGTATTTT. Translated: CASSPPGQGNTDTQYF. Combining the CDR3 with reference TRBV18 and TRBJ2-3 gives the whole variable domain NAGVMQNPRHLVRRRGQEARLRCSPMKGHSHVYWYRQLPEEGLKFMVYLQKENIIDESGMPKERFSAEFPKEGPSILRIQQVVRGDSAAYFCASSPPGQGNTDTQYFGPGTRLTVL.

The rearrangement links TRBV28 to TRBJ2-2; TRBD2 might be the D (6 bases). The CDR3 contains 16 residues. The germline gives CDR1 MDHEN, CDR2 SYDVKM. The V end was cut by 2 bases, the J end by 1 base, with 11 bases between. The CDR3 loop reads CASSLQDYVNTGELFF. Written as DNA, the CDR3 is TGTGCCAGCAGTTTACAGGACTACGTGAACACCGGGGAGCTGTTTTTT.

The CDR3 region is CASSSSDSEAFF. Written as DNA, the CDR3 is TGTGCCAGCAGCTCCTCTGACAGCGAAGCTTTCTTT. This sequence joins TRBV7-9 and TRBJ1-1; tentative D call: TRBD1 (5 bases). Trimming removed 4 bases from V and 8 bases from J, with 11 bases in between. CDR1 and CDR2 (germline): SEHNR, FQNEAQ (reference sequence). The CDR3 totals 12 residues.

The chain links TRBV30 to TRBJ2-5; 8 bases are a match to TRBD1. The closer fit of TRBJ2-7 to the DNA end suggests the J call may be wrong. This CDR3 comprises 12 residues. Germline loops: CDR1 GTSNPN, CDR2 SVGIG (reference sequence). In DNA form, the CDR3 reads TGTGCCGCAGACAGGGGAGGCTCCGAGCAGTACTTC. Its translation is CAADRGGSEQYF.

The chain recombines TRBV30 with TRBJ2-3, with 12 bases that match TRBD2. The germline V gene encodes CDR1 GTSNPN and CDR2 SVGIG (reference sequence). V was pared by 1 base and J by 0 bases, with 2 bases of the junction left unmatched. The CDR3 totals 16 residues. CDR3 sequence (DNA): TGTGCCTGGAGTGCCGGACTAGCGGGAAGCACAGATACGCAGTATTTT. Its translation is CAWSAGLAGSTDTQYF.

The chain combines TRBV2 with TRBJ2-2, with TRBD2 matching 9 bases. This CDR3 spans 16 amino acids. CDR1 SNHLY and CDR2 FYNNEI come from the germline V gene. With 5 bases clipped from V and 2 bases from J, the junction kept 6 bases outside the gene matches. The CDR3 DNA reads TGTGCCAGCAGTTTAGCGGGAGCGGGTAACACCGGGGAGCTGTTTTTT. The encoded protein is CASSLAGAGNTGELFF. The whole variable domain, remainder taken from reference TRBV2 and TRBJ2-2, is EPEVTQTPSHQVTQMGQEVILRCVPISNHLYFYWYRQILGQKVEFLVSFYNNEISEKSEIFDDQFSVERPDGSNFTLKIRSTKLEDSAMYFCASSLAGAGNTGELFFGEGSRLTVL.